This TCR beta chain is drawn from a study of patients and donors after allogeneic stem cell transplantation. This clonotype was detected only a few times. MiXCR, applied by TCRdb to the RT-PCR reads, yields one record per CDR3 protein. The sample holds 400,000 to 500,000 distinct CDR3 sequences, 15% to 20% seen once. There are 16 residues in the CDR3. V shed 4 bases and J shed 0 bases, with 14 bases lying between them. Germline-derived CDR1 and CDR2 are ENHRY and SYGVKD. The origin of this receptor is a human donor who was either an allogeneic HSCT recipient or a stem cell or donor lymphocyte infusion donor (not recorded which). It is not recorded whose cells these are; they may come from a transplant donor. The material sequenced was blood, either unsorted or a sorted T cell fraction (not recorded which). The genes are TRBV10-3 and TRBJ2-3, with D possibly being TRBD2 (5 bases). This CDR3 is CAISGALAGSTDTQYF. The CDR3 DNA follows: TGTGCCATCAGTGGGGCTCTAGCCGGGAGCACAGATACGCAGTATTTT.